This is a list of T cell receptor beta chains from one sample in a study of OX40 agonist ivuxolimab in advanced cancers. Libraries were prepared by immunoSEQ multiplex PCR; TCRdb keeps only in-frame clonotypes and omits some of them. The sample consists of 80,000 to 85,000 clones, roughly four fifths of them appearing once. The material was CD4+ or CD8+ T cells sorted from blood, obtained in a trial of the OX40 agonist ivuxolimab. These receptors were collected from an adult with an advanced solid tumor such as melanoma, head and neck, liver or kidney cancer. CDR3s include the opening cysteine and the closing phenylalanine or tryptophan. The order of the fields is CDR3 DNA, CDR3 protein, clone size, J gene, D gene, V gene. The D gene is left open where the match is weak. Not every row has a clone size; where given, it reads once, few, many or a size class.

CDR3 DNA: TGTGCCAGCAGCTTCACTGGGACTGGGGCCAACGTCCTGACTTTC
CDR3 protein: CASSFTGTGANVLTF
clone size: -
J gene: TRBJ2-6
D gene: -
V gene: TRBV7-2

CDR3 DNA: TGTGCCAGCAGCTCCAACCGGTGGCAGGGCTACTCTGGGGCCAACGTCCTGACTTTC
CDR3 protein: CASSSNRWQGYSGANVLTF
clone size: -
J gene: TRBJ2-6
D gene: -
V gene: TRBV7-9

CDR3 DNA: TGTGCCAGCAGCTTAACAGGGGTCCTAGCCAAAAACATTCAGTACTTC
CDR3 protein: CASSLTGVLAKNIQYF
clone size: -
J gene: TRBJ2-4
D gene: TRBD1
V gene: TRBV7-9

CDR3 DNA: TGTGCCAGCAGTCAAACAGGGGGGGATGGCTACACCTTC
CDR3 protein: CASSQTGGDGYTF
clone size: -
J gene: TRBJ1-2
D gene: TRBD1
V gene: TRBV6-5

CDR3 DNA: TGTGCCATCAGTGCTGGGGGGTACGAGCAGTACTTC
CDR3 protein: CAISAGGYEQYF
clone size: -
J gene: TRBJ2-7
D gene: -
V gene: TRBV10-3

CDR3 DNA: TGTGCCAGCTCTCAGGGACCTGGGGGAGAGCAGTACTTC
CDR3 protein: CASSQGPGGEQYF
clone size: once
J gene: TRBJ2-7
D gene: -
V gene: TRBV18

CDR3 DNA: TGTGCCAGCAGTGAATTCGGGCAGGGGGGGACCCAGTACTTC
CDR3 protein: CASSEFGQGGTQYF
clone size: -
J gene: TRBJ2-5
D gene: -
V gene: TRBV2

CDR3 DNA: TGTGCCAGCAGTGGGGACAACACAGATACGCAGTATTTT
CDR3 protein: CASSGDNTDTQYF
clone size: -
J gene: TRBJ2-3
D gene: -
V gene: TRBV27

CDR3 DNA: TGTGCCAGCAGCTTAGGGGGTCGAAGTTACAATGAGCAGTTCTTC
CDR3 protein: CASSLGGRSYNEQFF
clone size: -
J gene: TRBJ2-1
D gene: -
V gene: TRBV5-6

CDR3 DNA: TGTGCCAGCAGCTTGGGTAGCGGGAGGACTAATGAGCAGTTCTTC
CDR3 protein: CASSLGSGRTNEQFF
clone size: -
J gene: TRBJ2-1
D gene: TRBD2
V gene: TRBV11-3

CDR3 DNA: TGTGCCAGCGGGTCCTGGACAACCGCGGGGGGCTACACCTTC
CDR3 protein: CASGSWTTAGGYTF
clone size: -
J gene: TRBJ1-2
D gene: -
V gene: TRBV28

CDR3 DNA: TGTGCCAGTAGTATTCCAGGGGGCGGTAATGGCTACACCTTC
CDR3 protein: CASSIPGGGNGYTF
clone size: -
J gene: TRBJ1-2
D gene: TRBD1
V gene: TRBV19

CDR3 DNA: TGTGCCAGCTCACCGACGGGAACGCGCACTAATGAAAAACTGTTTTTT
CDR3 protein: CASSPTGTRTNEKLFF
clone size: -
J gene: TRBJ1-4
D gene: -
V gene: TRBV18

CDR3 DNA: TGTGCCAGCAGTTATAGCCGAACCTACGAGCAGTACTTC
CDR3 protein: CASSYSRTYEQYF
clone size: -
J gene: TRBJ2-7
D gene: -
V gene: TRBV6-5

CDR3 DNA: TGTGCCAGCAGTTACTCTGCGGGGTTCGAGCAGTACTTC
CDR3 protein: CASSYSAGFEQYF
clone size: -
J gene: TRBJ2-7
D gene: -
V gene: TRBV6-5

CDR3 DNA: TGTGCCAGCAGTCCGTTCACGGGGGGCTACAATGAGCAGTTCTTC
CDR3 protein: CASSPFTGGYNEQFF
clone size: -
J gene: TRBJ2-1
D gene: TRBD2
V gene: TRBV25-1

CDR3 DNA: TGTGCCAGCAGCGGGGGGCAAGAGGTCTACTCTGGGGCCAACGTCCTGACTTTC
CDR3 protein: CASSGGQEVYSGANVLTF
clone size: once
J gene: TRBJ2-6
D gene: -
V gene: TRBV9

CDR3 DNA: TGTGCCAGCGCGGGGGACTCCTATGGCTACACCTTC
CDR3 protein: CASAGDSYGYTF
clone size: -
J gene: TRBJ1-2
D gene: -
V gene: TRBV28

CDR3 DNA: TGTGCCAGCACAAGTGCTAGCACAGATACGCAGTATTTT
CDR3 protein: CASTSASTDTQYF
clone size: -
J gene: TRBJ2-3
D gene: -
V gene: TRBV27

CDR3 DNA: TGCGCCAGCAGCCAAGACCCCGACTCCATTTCCTACGAGCAGTACTTC
CDR3 protein: CASSQDPDSISYEQYF
clone size: few
J gene: TRBJ2-7
D gene: -
V gene: TRBV4-3

CDR3 DNA: TGCGCCAGCAGCTCGGACAGGACCTATAATTCACCCCTCCACTTT
CDR3 protein: CASSSDRTYNSPLHF
clone size: once
J gene: TRBJ1-6
D gene: TRBD1
V gene: TRBV5-1

CDR3 DNA: TGCGCCAGCAGCCAAGGACACTTCACTGAAGCTTTCTTT
CDR3 protein: CASSQGHFTEAFF
clone size: -
J gene: TRBJ1-1
D gene: -
V gene: TRBV4-1

CDR3 DNA: TGCGCCAGCAGCCAAGAAGTCAGGGTAACAGATACGCAGTATTTT
CDR3 protein: CASSQEVRVTDTQYF
clone size: -
J gene: TRBJ2-3
D gene: -
V gene: TRBV4-1

CDR3 DNA: TGTGCCAGCAGCTCAACCAGGACAGGGAGGCAAGAGACCCAGTACTTC
CDR3 protein: CASSSTRTGRQETQYF
clone size: -
J gene: TRBJ2-5
D gene: TRBD1
V gene: TRBV13

CDR3 DNA: TGTGCCAGCACCCCATCGGGGAATTCCAGGAACACTGAAGCTTTCTTT
CDR3 protein: CASTPSGNSRNTEAFF
clone size: -
J gene: TRBJ1-1
D gene: -
V gene: TRBV21-1

CDR3 DNA: TGTGCCAGCAGCTTGGCCGGGGGCAACACCATATATTTT
CDR3 protein: CASSLAGGNTIYF
clone size: -
J gene: TRBJ1-3
D gene: -
V gene: TRBV5-4

CDR3 DNA: TGTGCCAGCAGTCGACTACAGGGGCCAAACTATGGCTACACCTTC
CDR3 protein: CASSRLQGPNYGYTF
clone size: -
J gene: TRBJ1-2
D gene: TRBD1
V gene: TRBV6-5

CDR3 DNA: TGTGCCAGCAGACCACAGGAGGGGATGTACGAGCAGTACTTC
CDR3 protein: CASRPQEGMYEQYF
clone size: -
J gene: TRBJ2-7
D gene: -
V gene: TRBV4-2

CDR3 DNA: TGTGCCAGCTCTACCTTAGGTGGGAGCTCCTACAATGAGCAGTTCTTC
CDR3 protein: CASSTLGGSSYNEQFF
clone size: -
J gene: TRBJ2-1
D gene: -
V gene: TRBV7-3

CDR3 DNA: TGTGCCAGCAGTGTGGCCGGCTCCTACAATGAGCAGTTCTTC
CDR3 protein: CASSVAGSYNEQFF
clone size: -
J gene: TRBJ2-1
D gene: -
V gene: TRBV6-1

CDR3 DNA: TGCAGTGCTAGAGATGGGAAAGGCCAGTACTTC
CDR3 protein: CSARDGKGQYF
clone size: -
J gene: TRBJ2-5
D gene: -
V gene: TRBV20-1

CDR3 DNA: TGTGCCAGCAGCCGGGGGACAGACCCTAGCGGCTACACCTTC
CDR3 protein: CASSRGTDPSGYTF
clone size: -
J gene: TRBJ1-2
D gene: TRBD1
V gene: TRBV7-9

CDR3 DNA: TGTGCCAGCAGCTTAGCGGCGATTAACGAAAAACTGTTTTTT
CDR3 protein: CASSLAAINEKLFF
clone size: -
J gene: TRBJ1-4
D gene: -
V gene: TRBV7-2

CDR3 DNA: TGCGCCAGCAGCCGAAAGGCGGGGTATGGCTACACCTTC
CDR3 protein: CASSRKAGYGYTF
clone size: -
J gene: TRBJ1-2
D gene: -
V gene: TRBV4-3

CDR3 DNA: TGTGCCAGCAGCCCCAGAGGGGGGAATCTGGGGGAGACCCAGTACTTC
CDR3 protein: CASSPRGGNLGETQYF
clone size: -
J gene: TRBJ2-5
D gene: -
V gene: TRBV9

CDR3 DNA: TGTGCCAGCAGCCCCAGGACATCTGAGAACACTGAAGCTTTCTTT
CDR3 protein: CASSPRTSENTEAFF
clone size: -
J gene: TRBJ1-1
D gene: -
V gene: TRBV7-9

CDR3 DNA: TGTGCCAGCCGGGCTGACCGTAGCACAGATACGCAGTATTTT
CDR3 protein: CASRADRSTDTQYF
clone size: -
J gene: TRBJ2-3
D gene: -
V gene: TRBV13

CDR3 DNA: TGTGCCAGCAGCGTAGACGGGGGCGGGACCTCCTACAATGAGCAGTTCTTC
CDR3 protein: CASSVDGGGTSYNEQFF
clone size: -
J gene: TRBJ2-1
D gene: -
V gene: TRBV9

CDR3 DNA: TGTGCCAGCAGCTTGCGGGGGGTAACTCCCGGGGAGCTGTTTTTT
CDR3 protein: CASSLRGVTPGELFF
clone size: -
J gene: TRBJ2-2
D gene: TRBD2
V gene: TRBV5-6

CDR3 DNA: TGTGCCAGCAGCCCCGGGACAGGGGACTACGAGCAGTACTTC
CDR3 protein: CASSPGTGDYEQYF
clone size: -
J gene: TRBJ2-7
D gene: TRBD1
V gene: TRBV28

CDR3 DNA: TGTGCCAGCAGTGAAGCTCAGACCTCGGGGACTGAAGCTTTCTTT
CDR3 protein: CASSEAQTSGTEAFF
clone size: -
J gene: TRBJ1-1
D gene: -
V gene: TRBV2

CDR3 DNA: TGCAGTGCTAGAACTCCAGAAGCTTTCTTT
CDR3 protein: CSARTPEAFF
clone size: -
J gene: TRBJ1-1
D gene: -
V gene: TRBV20-1

CDR3 DNA: TGTGCCAGTAGTTTAACCGGGACCTTGATAGCCAAAAACATTCAGTACTTC
CDR3 protein: CASSLTGTLIAKNIQYF
clone size: -
J gene: TRBJ2-4
D gene: -
V gene: TRBV19

CDR3 DNA: TGTGCCAGCAGTTTTGAAGAGACCCAGTACTTC
CDR3 protein: CASSFEETQYF
clone size: -
J gene: TRBJ2-5
D gene: -
V gene: TRBV28

CDR3 DNA: TGTGCCATCAGTGTCGGAGAGTATAGCAATCAGCCCCAGCATTTT
CDR3 protein: CAISVGEYSNQPQHF
clone size: few
J gene: TRBJ1-5
D gene: -
V gene: TRBV6-5

CDR3 DNA: TGTGCCAGCAGCCAGTTACTCGGGACAGGGGGCTACGAGCAGTACTTC
CDR3 protein: CASSQLLGTGGYEQYF
clone size: -
J gene: TRBJ2-7
D gene: TRBD1
V gene: TRBV14

CDR3 DNA: TGTGCCAGCAGAATGACAGGTCTTAGCAATCAGCCCCAGCATTTT
CDR3 protein: CASRMTGLSNQPQHF
clone size: -
J gene: TRBJ1-5
D gene: -
V gene: TRBV28

CDR3 DNA: TGTGCCAGCAGTTACTTTATGGGACGCAATCAGCCCCAGCATTTT
CDR3 protein: CASSYFMGRNQPQHF
clone size: -
J gene: TRBJ1-5
D gene: -
V gene: TRBV6-5

CDR3 DNA: TGTGCCAGCAACCCCGTTGCGGGAGAAAACAGCGAGCAGTACTTC
CDR3 protein: CASNPVAGENSEQYF
clone size: -
J gene: TRBJ2-7
D gene: TRBD2
V gene: TRBV27